This T cell receptor (beta chain) was documented in a study of OX40 agonist ivuxolimab in advanced cancers. Study in general: Patients in the trial were receiving intravenous ivuxolimab every 2 weeks, at doses of 0.01 to 10 mg/kg.

V lost 4 bases to trimming and J lost 10 bases, with 11 bases between them. The CDR3 sequence is 12 residues long. Germline CDR1 is MNHEY and CDR2 is SMNVEV (reference sequence). A single count supports this clone. Using immunoSEQ multiplex PCR, the repertoire was profiled, and TCRdb retains in-frame clones only, with some absent. The top ten hold more than 20% of the sample, which has tens of thousands of clones, roughly nine tenths seen once. The chain carries TRBV27 and TRBJ2-1; D perhaps matches TRBD1 (6 bases). The clonotype comes from an adult with an advanced solid tumor such as melanoma, head and neck, liver or kidney cancer. The source material was CD4+ or CD8+ T cells sorted from blood, sampled in a trial of the OX40 agonist ivuxolimab. CDR3 DNA: TGTGCCAGCAGTTGGACAGCAGGCGAGCAGTTCTTC. It translates to CASSWTAGEQFF.